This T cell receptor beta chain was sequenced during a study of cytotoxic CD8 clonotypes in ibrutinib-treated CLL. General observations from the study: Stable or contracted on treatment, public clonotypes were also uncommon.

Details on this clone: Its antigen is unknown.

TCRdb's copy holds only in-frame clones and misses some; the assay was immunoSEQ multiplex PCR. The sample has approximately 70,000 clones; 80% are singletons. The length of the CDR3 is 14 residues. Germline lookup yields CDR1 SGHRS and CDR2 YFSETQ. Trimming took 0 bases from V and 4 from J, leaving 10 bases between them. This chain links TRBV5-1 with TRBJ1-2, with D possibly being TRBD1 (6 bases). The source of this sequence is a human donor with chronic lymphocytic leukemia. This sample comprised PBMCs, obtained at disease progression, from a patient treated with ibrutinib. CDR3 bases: TGCGCCAGCAGCTTGGAAGTGGACAGCTATGGCTACACCTTC. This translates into CASSLEVDSYGYTF.